This T cell receptor (beta chain) appears in the sequencing data of a study of CD8 T cells in Susac syndrome. V lost 4 bases, J lost 2 bases, and 8 bases stayed unmatched. Germline CDR1 LGHDT, CDR2 YNNKEL (reference sequence). The CDR3 is 16 amino acids. About 0.5 to 1 ug RNA was reverse transcribed with random hexamers. TCR beta CDR3 was amplified by immunoSEQ multiplex PCR. This amplification extended across 54 Vbeta and 13 Jbeta segments. MiXCR, applied by TCRdb to the immunoSEQ multiplex PCR reads, yields one record per CDR3 protein. The sample includes 250,000 to 300,000 distinct CDR3 sequences, about 91% of them seen just once.

The specimen was CD8+ T cells from PBMCs. J is TRBJ2-3 and V is TRBV3-1, with 8 nucleotides matching TRBD2. This TCR derives from a human donor with multiple sclerosis. CDR3 bases: TGTGCCAGCAGCCCGTACCGGACTAGCTCCACAGATACGCAGTATTTT. This codes for CASSPYRTSSTDTQYF.